This T cell receptor (beta chain) was sequenced for a study of CD4+ T cells in melanoma. Produced via immunoSEQ multiplex PCR; TCRdb's table is partial and in-frame only. This table holds some 150,000 clones, 80% to 95% found once. The source of this sequence is a human donor with melanoma.

As DNA, the CDR3 is TGTGCCAGCAGCCAAGGAAGGGTGATGGGCACTGAAGCTTTCTTT. Its protein is CASSQGRVMGTEAFF. The chain combines TRBV4-2 with TRBJ1-1; D is uncertain. The CDR3 consists of 15 residues. Germline values: CDR1 LGHNA, CDR2 YNFKEQ. Trimming stripped 1 base from V and 4 bases from J, with 13 bases between.